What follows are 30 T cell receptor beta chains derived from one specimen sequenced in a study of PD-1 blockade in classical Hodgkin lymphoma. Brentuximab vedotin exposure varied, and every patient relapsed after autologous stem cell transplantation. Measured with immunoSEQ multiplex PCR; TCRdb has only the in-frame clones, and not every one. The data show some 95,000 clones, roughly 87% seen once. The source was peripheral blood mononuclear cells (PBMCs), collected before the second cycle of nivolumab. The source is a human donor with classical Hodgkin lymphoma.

CDR3 sequence reads: CASSFRAVLPTDTQYF. The CDR3 DNA is TGTGCCAGCAGCTTTCGGGCAGTTCTCCCCACAGATACGCAGTATTTT. The chain uses TRBV7-8 and TRBJ2-3, with D unresolved. V was trimmed by 3 bases and J by 2 bases, leaving 15 bases between them. Germline CDR1 is SGHVS and CDR2 is FQNEAQ. The CDR3 covers 16 residues.

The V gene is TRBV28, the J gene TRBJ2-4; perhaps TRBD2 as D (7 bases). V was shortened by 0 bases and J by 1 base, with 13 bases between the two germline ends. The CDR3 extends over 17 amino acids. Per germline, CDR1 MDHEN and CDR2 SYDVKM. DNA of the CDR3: TGTGCCAGCAGTTTATGGATGGGGGGGGCCGCCAAAAACATTCAGTACTTC. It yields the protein CASSLWMGGAAKNIQYF. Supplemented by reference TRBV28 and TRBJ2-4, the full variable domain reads DVKVTQSSRYLVKRTGEKVFLECVQDMDHENMFWYRQDPGLGLRLIYFSYDVKMKEKGDIPEGYSVSREKKERFSLILESASTNQTSMYLCASSLWMGGAAKNIQYFGAGTRLSVL.

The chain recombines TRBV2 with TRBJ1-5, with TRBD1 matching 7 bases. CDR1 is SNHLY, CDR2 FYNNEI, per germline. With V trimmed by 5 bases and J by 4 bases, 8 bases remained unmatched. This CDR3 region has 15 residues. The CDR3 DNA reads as TGTGCCAGCAGTTCCGACAGGGTGAGGAATCAGCCCCAGCATTTT. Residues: CASSSDRVRNQPQHF.

CDR3 sequence (DNA): TGTGCCAGCAGCTTGGAAGGGGGCGGGCAGCCCCAGCATTTT. Protein sequence: CASSLEGGGQPQHF. J is TRBJ1-5 and V is TRBV5-5; 7 nucleotides align to TRBD1. The CDR3 covers 14 residues. The junction had 4 bases not matched to a gene; V was cut back by 0 bases and J by 7 bases. CDR1 and CDR2 (germline): SGHKS, YYEKEE (reference sequence).

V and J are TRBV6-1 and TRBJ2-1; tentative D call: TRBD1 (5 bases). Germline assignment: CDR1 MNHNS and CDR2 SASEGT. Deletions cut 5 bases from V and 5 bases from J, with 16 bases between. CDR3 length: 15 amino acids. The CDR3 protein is CASSQQVRGDNEQFF. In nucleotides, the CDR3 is TGTGCCAGCAGTCAACAGGTCCGTGGGGACAATGAGCAGTTCTTC.

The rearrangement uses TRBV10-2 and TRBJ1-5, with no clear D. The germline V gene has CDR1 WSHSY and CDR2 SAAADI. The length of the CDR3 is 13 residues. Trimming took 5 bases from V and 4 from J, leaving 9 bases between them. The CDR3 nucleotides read TGCGCCAGCAGTCAAGGGCCAAATCAGCCCCAGCATTTT. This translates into CASSQGPNQPQHF.

Here the CDR3 DNA reads TGTGCCAGCAGTTTAGCTGGACGGACCGAAAAACTGTTTTTT. Translated: CASSLAGRTEKLFF. The V call is TRBV27, the J call TRBJ1-4; no definite D call. Germline CDR1 MNHEY, CDR2 SMNVEV (reference sequence). Trimming removed 2 bases from V and 8 bases from J, with 12 bases in between. The CDR3 is made up of 14 amino acids.

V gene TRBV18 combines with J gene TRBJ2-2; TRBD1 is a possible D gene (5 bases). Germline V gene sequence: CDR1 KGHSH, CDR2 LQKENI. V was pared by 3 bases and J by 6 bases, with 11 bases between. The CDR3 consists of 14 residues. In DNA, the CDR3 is TGTGCCAGCTCACCTAACAGGTTCTCCGGGGAGCTGTTTTTT. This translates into CASSPNRFSGELFF.

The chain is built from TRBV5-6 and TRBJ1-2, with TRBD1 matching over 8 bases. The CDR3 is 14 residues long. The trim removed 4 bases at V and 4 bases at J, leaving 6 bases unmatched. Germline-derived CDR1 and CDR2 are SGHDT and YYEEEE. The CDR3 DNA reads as TGTGCCAGCAGCGCCCGACAGGGGCGCTATGGCTACACCTTC. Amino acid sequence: CASSARQGRYGYTF.

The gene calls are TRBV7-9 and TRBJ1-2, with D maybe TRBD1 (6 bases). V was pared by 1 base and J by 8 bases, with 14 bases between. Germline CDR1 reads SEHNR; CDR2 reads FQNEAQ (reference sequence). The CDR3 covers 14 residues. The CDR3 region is CASSLDGGAEGYTF. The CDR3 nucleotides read TGTGCCAGCAGCTTAGATGGGGGCGCAGAAGGCTACACCTTC.

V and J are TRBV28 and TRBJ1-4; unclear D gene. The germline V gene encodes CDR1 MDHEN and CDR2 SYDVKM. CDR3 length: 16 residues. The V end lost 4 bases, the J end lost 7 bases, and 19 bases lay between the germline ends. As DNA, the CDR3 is TGTGCCAGCAGTTCCCCCACCAGGACGCTCGGTGAAAAACTGTTTTTT. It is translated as CASSSPTRTLGEKLFF.

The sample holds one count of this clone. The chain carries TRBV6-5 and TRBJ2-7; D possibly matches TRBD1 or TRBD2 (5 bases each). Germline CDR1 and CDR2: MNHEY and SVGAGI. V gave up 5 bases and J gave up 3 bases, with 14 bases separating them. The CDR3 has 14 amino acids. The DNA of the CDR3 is TGTGCCAGCAGTCCAAGGGACGGCTACTACGAGCAGTACTTC. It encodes CASSPRDGYYEQYF.

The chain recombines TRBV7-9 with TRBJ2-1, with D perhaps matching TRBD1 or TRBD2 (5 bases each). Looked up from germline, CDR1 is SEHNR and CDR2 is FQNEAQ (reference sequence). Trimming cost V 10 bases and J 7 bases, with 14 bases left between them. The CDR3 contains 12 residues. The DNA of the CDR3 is TGTGCCATCCTCCTCGGGGCTAATGAGCAGTTCTTC. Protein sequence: CAILLGANEQFF.

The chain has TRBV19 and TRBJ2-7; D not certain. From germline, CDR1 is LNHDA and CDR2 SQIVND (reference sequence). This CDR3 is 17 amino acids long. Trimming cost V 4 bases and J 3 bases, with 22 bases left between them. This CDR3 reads CASSTRAKAIFYYEQYF. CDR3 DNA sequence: TGTGCCAGTAGTACCCGGGCCAAAGCGATATTTTACTACGAGCAGTACTTC.

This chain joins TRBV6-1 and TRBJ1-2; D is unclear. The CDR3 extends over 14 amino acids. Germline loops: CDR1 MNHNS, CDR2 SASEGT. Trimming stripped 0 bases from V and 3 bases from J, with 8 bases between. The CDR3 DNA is TGTGCCAGCAGTGAAGCGCTTAGGGACTATGGCTACACCTTC. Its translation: CASSEALRDYGYTF.

Here the CDR3 reads CASSQGQEDQPQHF. In DNA, the CDR3 is TGCGCCAGCAGCCAGGGACAGGAAGACCAGCCCCAGCATTTT. V is TRBV5-1 and J is TRBJ1-5, with TRBD1 matching 8 bases. Germline V gene sequence: CDR1 SGHRS, CDR2 YFSETQ. This CDR3 is 14 amino acids long. Trimming at V came to 4 bases and at J to 7 bases, leaving 7 bases not matched to a gene.

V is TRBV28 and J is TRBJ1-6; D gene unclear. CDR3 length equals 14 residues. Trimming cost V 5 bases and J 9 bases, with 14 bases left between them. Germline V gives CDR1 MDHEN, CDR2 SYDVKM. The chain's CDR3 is CASSLDLSSSPLHF. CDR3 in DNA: TGTGCCAGCAGTCTGGACCTCTCGAGTTCACCCCTCCACTTT.

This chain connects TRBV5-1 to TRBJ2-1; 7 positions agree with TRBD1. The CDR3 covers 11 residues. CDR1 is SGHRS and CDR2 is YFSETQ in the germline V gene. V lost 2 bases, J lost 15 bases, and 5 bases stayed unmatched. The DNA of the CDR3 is TGCGCCAGCAGCTTAGGGGGCGCTCCGTTCTTC. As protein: CASSLGGAPFF.

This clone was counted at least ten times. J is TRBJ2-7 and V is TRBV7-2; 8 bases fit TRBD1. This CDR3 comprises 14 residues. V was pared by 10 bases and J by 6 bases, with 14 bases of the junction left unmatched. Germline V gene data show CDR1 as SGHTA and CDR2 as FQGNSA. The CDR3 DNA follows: TGTGCCACCTCTTTTAGTCAGGGGGCTGGCGAGCAGTACTTC. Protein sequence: CATSFSQGAGEQYF. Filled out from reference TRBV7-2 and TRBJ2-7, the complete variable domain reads GAGVSQSPSNKVTEKGKDVELRCDPISGHTALYWYRQSLGQGLEFLIYFQGNSAPDKSGLPSDRFSAERTGGSVSTLTIQRTQQEDSAVYLCATSFSQGAGEQYFGPGTRLTVT.

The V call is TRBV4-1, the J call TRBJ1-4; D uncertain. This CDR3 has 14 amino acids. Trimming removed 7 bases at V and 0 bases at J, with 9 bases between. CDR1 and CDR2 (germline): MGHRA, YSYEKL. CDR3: CASTTWTTNEKLFF. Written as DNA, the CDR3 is TGCGCCAGCACCACCTGGACAACTAATGAAAAACTGTTTTTT.

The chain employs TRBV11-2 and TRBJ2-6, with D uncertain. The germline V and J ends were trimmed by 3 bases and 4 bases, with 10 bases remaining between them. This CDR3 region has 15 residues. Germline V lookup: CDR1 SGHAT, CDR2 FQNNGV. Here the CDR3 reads CASSFHLGGANVLTF. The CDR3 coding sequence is TGTGCCAGCAGCTTTCACCTCGGGGGGGCCAACGTCCTGACTTTC.

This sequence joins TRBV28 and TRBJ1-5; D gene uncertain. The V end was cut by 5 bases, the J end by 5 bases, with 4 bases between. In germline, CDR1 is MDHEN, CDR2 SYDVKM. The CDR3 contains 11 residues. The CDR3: CASSTYQPQHF. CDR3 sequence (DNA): TGTGCCAGCAGTACTTATCAGCCCCAGCATTTT.

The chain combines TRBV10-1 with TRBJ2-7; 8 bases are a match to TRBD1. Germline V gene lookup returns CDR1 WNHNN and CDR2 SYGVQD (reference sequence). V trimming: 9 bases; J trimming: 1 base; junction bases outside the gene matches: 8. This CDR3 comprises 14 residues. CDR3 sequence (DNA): TGCGCCAGGTTCCCCGGACAGGGATCCTACGAGCAGTACTTC. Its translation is CARFPGQGSYEQYF.

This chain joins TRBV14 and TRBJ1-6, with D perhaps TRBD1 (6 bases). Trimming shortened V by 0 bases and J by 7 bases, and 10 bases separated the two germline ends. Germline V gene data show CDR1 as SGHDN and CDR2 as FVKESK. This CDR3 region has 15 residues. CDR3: CASSQDRGWNSPLHF. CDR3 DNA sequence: TGTGCCAGCAGCCAAGACAGGGGCTGGAATTCACCCCTCCACTTT.

The CDR3 loop is CASSSGQAGGEAFF. As DNA, the CDR3 is TGTGCCAGCAGTTCCGGACAGGCCGGGGGAGAAGCTTTCTTT. V is TRBV28 and J is TRBJ1-1; TRBD1 aligns across 7 bases. The CDR3 is 14 amino acids. Germline loops: CDR1 MDHEN, CDR2 SYDVKM. V dropped 4 bases and J dropped 8; count of bases not matched to a gene: 10.

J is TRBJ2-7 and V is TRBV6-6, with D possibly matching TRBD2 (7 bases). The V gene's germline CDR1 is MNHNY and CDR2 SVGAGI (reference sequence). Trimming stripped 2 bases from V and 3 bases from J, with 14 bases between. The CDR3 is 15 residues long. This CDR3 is CASSYAGALSYEQYF. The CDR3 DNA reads TGTGCCAGCAGTTACGCGGGGGCGTTAAGCTACGAGCAGTACTTC.

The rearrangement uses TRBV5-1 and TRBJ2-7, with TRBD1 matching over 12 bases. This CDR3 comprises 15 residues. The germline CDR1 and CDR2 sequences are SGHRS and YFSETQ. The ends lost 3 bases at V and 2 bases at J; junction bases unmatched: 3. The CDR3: CASSSGTGGTYEQYF. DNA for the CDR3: TGCGCCAGCAGCTCGGGGACAGGGGGCACCTACGAGCAGTACTTC.

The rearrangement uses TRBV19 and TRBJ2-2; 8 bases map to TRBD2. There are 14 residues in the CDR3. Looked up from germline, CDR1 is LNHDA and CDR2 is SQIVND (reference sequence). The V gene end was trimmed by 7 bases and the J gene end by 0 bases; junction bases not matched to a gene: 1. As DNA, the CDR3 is TGTGCCAGTAAGCGGGGGTCGAACACCGGGGAGCTGTTTTTT. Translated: CASKRGSNTGELFF.

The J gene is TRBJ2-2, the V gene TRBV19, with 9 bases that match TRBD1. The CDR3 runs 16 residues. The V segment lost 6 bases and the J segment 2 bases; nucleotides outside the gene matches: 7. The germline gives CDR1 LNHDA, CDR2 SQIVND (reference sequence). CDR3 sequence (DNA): TGTGCCAGTAGGGCACGGACAGGGGATAACACCGGGGAGCTGTTTTTT. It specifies CASRARTGDNTGELFF.

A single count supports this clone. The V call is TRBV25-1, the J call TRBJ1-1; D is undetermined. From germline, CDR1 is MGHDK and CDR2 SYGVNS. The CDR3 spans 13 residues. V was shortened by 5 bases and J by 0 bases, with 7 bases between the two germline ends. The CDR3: CASSTDVNTEAFF. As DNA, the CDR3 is TGTGCCAGCAGTACCGATGTGAACACTGAAGCTTTCTTT.